These 24 T cell receptor beta chains were all obtained from the same sample, sequenced in a study of blood T cell repertoires in COVID-19 (TCRdb year 2020). Libraries came from the immunoSEQ multiplex PCR assay. The source is immuneACCESS, and TCRdb retained only in-frame sequences with V and J called. Part of the clones is not carried over; for the studies checked, unresolved V genes explain less than half of this, and the remainder is unexplained. The sample includes a few hundred thousand clones, with just under 90% observed a single time. Approximately 6.2% of the sample is taken by the ten largest. The sample consisted of peripheral blood. These receptors were obtained from a man aged 60-69 years who had recovered from COVID-19.

The CDR3 is CATSDDRSTDTQYF. The CDR3 DNA is TGTGCCACCAGTGATGACAGGAGCACAGATACGCAGTATTTT. The chain has TRBV24-1 and TRBJ2-3; tentatively, D is TRBD1 (6 bases). Trimming took 3 bases from V and 0 from J, leaving 6 bases between them. Germline lookup yields CDR1 KGHDR and CDR2 SFDVKD. This CDR3 contains 14 residues.

V usage is TRBV28 and J usage is TRBJ1-5, with 9 positions matching TRBD1. Unmatched junction bases numbered 11, after V lost 7 bases and J lost 7 bases. Germline CDR1 is MDHEN and CDR2 is SYDVKM. The CDR3 is 15 residues long. DNA for the CDR3: TGTGCCAGCACAACAACCGGGACAGGGTACCAGCCCCAGCATTTT. Encoded protein: CASTTTGTGYQPQHF.

The V and J genes are TRBV9 and TRBJ2-3, with 9 nucleotides matching TRBD2. CDR1 and CDR2 from the germline V gene are SGDLS and YYNGEE. CDR3 length: 16 residues. After removal of 3 bases from V and 1 base from J, the junction contained 6 bases not matched to a gene. CDR3 region: CASSGQRGDRTDTQYF. CDR3 coding DNA: TGTGCCAGCAGCGGCCAGCGGGGGGACCGCACAGATACGCAGTATTTT.

As for this clone: This sample also contains other DNA sequences that code for the same CDR3. The CDR3 DNA follows: TGTGCCAGCTCACCGCCGGGGAACACTGAAGCTTTCTTT. It specifies CASSPPGNTEAFF. The rearrangement joins TRBV18 to TRBJ1-1; D remains unclear. CDR1 is KGHSH, CDR2 LQKENI, per germline. The CDR3 totals 13 residues. Trimming removed 3 bases from V and 1 base from J, with 6 bases in between.

This sequence joins TRBV7-2 and TRBJ2-7; TRBD2 is a possible D gene (6 bases). Germline CDR1 reads SGHTA; CDR2 reads FQGNSA. V was trimmed by 4 bases and J by 0 bases, leaving 13 bases between them. The CDR3 covers 15 residues. CDR3: CASSSGGTVSYEQYF. In DNA form, the CDR3 reads TGTGCCAGCAGCTCTGGCGGGACGGTCTCCTACGAGCAGTACTTC. The full variable domain, completed using reference TRBV7-2 and TRBJ2-7, is GAGVSQSPSNKVTEKGKDVELRCDPISGHTALYWYRQSLGQGLEFLIYFQGNSAPDKSGLPSDRFSAERTGGSVSTLTIQRTQQEDSAVYLCASSSGGTVSYEQYFGPGTRLTVT.

The chain joins TRBV4-1 to TRBJ2-7; 7 positions match TRBD2. V was pared by 0 bases and J by 2 bases, with 13 bases of the junction left unmatched. In germline, CDR1 is MGHRA, CDR2 YSYEKL. The CDR3 has 18 amino acids. The CDR3 nucleotides read TGCGCCAGCAGCCAAGATTTGAGTCTGGGGGAGGGCCCCTACGAGCAGTACTTC. It codes for CASSQDLSLGEGPYEQYF.

The chain is built from TRBV2 and TRBJ2-1; D gene unclear. Germline CDR1 is SNHLY and CDR2 is FYNNEI. CDR3 length equals 14 residues. The V end was cut by 3 bases, the J end by 0 bases, with 6 bases between. CDR3: CASSDTSSYNEQFF. The CDR3 DNA reads as TGTGCCAGCAGTGACACGAGCTCCTACAATGAGCAGTTCTTC.

CDR3 region: CASSPGQRYNEQFF. The DNA for the CDR3 is TGTGCCAGCAGCCCGGGACAGAGGTACAATGAGCAGTTCTTC. The V and J genes are TRBV11-3 and TRBJ2-1; 7 bases are shared with TRBD1. The CDR3 contains 14 residues. Trimming cost V 5 bases and J 4 bases; bases outside gene matches: 5. Germline-derived CDR1 and CDR2 are SGHNT and YENEEA.

The V and J genes are TRBV6-6 and TRBJ1-5; D unresolved. Germline CDR1 reads MNHNY; CDR2 reads SVGAGI (reference sequence). CDR3 size: 16 residues. V lost 4 bases, J lost 6 bases, and 19 bases lay in between. The CDR3 coding sequence is TGTGCCAGCAGTTCCCCCACGGGAAGCTGGGGTCAGCCCCAGCATTTT. It encodes CASSSPTGSWGQPQHF.

This chain connects TRBV7-2 to TRBJ1-3; 9 nucleotides line up with TRBD1. This CDR3 has 15 residues. Germline V lookup: CDR1 SGHTA, CDR2 FQGNSA. Trimming removed 4 bases from V and 4 bases from J; junction bases left unmatched: 5. The CDR3 loop reads CASSYGTGKGNTIYF. In DNA, the CDR3 is TGTGCCAGCAGCTACGGGACAGGGAAGGGAAACACCATATATTTT.

A note on this clone: The junction does not match germline at one end; this may be a read error. This chain connects TRBV6-5 to TRBJ2-7, with a possible D match to TRBD1 (5 bases). CDR1 and CDR2 from the germline V gene are MNHEY and SVGAGI. There are 14 residues in the CDR3. The CDR3 here is CASRTLGSRTYQGF. The CDR3, as DNA: TGTGCCAGCAGGACACTGGGTAGCAGGACCTATCAGGGCTTC.

The chain combines TRBV5-4 with TRBJ2-5; D unresolved. The CDR3 runs 13 residues. V shed 0 bases and J shed 5 bases, with 8 bases lying between them. Germline CDR1 and CDR2: SGHNT and YYREEE (reference sequence). CDR3 loop: CASSLVFGETQYF. The CDR3 DNA is TGTGCCAGCAGCTTGGTTTTCGGGGAGACCCAGTACTTC.

This sequence joins TRBV25-1 and TRBJ2-2; the D is unclear. The CDR3 has 14 residues. V gave up 1 base and J gave up 6 bases, with 9 bases separating them. Germline-derived CDR1 and CDR2 are MGHDK and SYGVNS. The CDR3 loop is CASSELGKSGELFF. The DNA for the CDR3 is TGTGCCAGCAGTGAATTGGGCAAATCCGGGGAGCTGTTTTTT.

This chain links TRBV5-1 with TRBJ1-4; 7 positions agree with TRBD1. Germline V gives CDR1 SGHRS, CDR2 YFSETQ. There are 14 residues in the CDR3. V was pared by 2 bases and J by 7 bases, with 5 bases of the junction left unmatched. The DNA of the CDR3 is TGCGCCAGCAGCTTAGGGGGCAGCAGTGAAAAACTGTTTTTT. Translating it yields CASSLGGSSEKLFF.

The rearrangement links TRBV6-5 to TRBJ2-7; 10 bases map to TRBD1. The ends lost 6 bases at V and 12 bases at J; junction bases unmatched: 14. The length of the CDR3 is 14 residues. Germline V gene data show CDR1 as MNHEY and CDR2 as SVGAGI. CDR3 residues: CASSGAGTGEMLYF. Written as DNA, the CDR3 is TGTGCCAGCAGCGGAGCTGGGACAGGGGAAATGCTGTACTTC.

The rearrangement joins TRBV18 to TRBJ1-1; maybe TRBD1 (6 bases). Germline CDR1 KGHSH, CDR2 LQKENI. This CDR3 spans 13 amino acids. Trimming left V 3 bases short and J 4 bases short, with 9 bases between. DNA for the CDR3: TGTGCCAGCTCACCGCCAGGGGTCACTGAAGCTTTCTTT. This encodes CASSPPGVTEAFF.

This sequence joins TRBV28 and TRBJ1-4; possible D gene TRBD1, 5 bases. The CDR3 has 12 residues. V lost 10 bases, J lost 8 bases, and 14 bases lay in between. Germline CDR1 reads MDHEN; CDR2 reads SYDVKM. CDR3 sequence reads: CATTGTREKLFF. In nucleotides, the CDR3 is TGTGCCACTACCGGGACTCGAGAAAAACTGTTTTTT.

This chain links TRBV5-1 with TRBJ2-7, with TRBD2 identical over 11 bases. Germline CDR1 is SGHRS and CDR2 is YFSETQ. The CDR3 is 16 amino acids. Germline trimming cut 4 bases from V and 1 base from J; bases unmatched to any gene: 7. CDR3 sequence reads: CASSPSGTSGSYEQYF. CDR3 bases: TGCGCCAGCAGCCCCTCCGGGACTAGCGGTTCCTACGAGCAGTACTTC.

The chain links TRBV30 to TRBJ1-1; 7 bases are a match to TRBD1. The J segment lost 1 base and the V segment lost 2 bases, leaving 7 bases of the junction unmatched. The V gene's germline CDR1 is GTSNPN and CDR2 SVGIG (reference sequence). The CDR3 contains 15 residues. CDR3 residues: CAWSPSDRANTEAFF. CDR3 DNA: TGTGCCTGGAGTCCGTCTGACAGGGCGAACACTGAAGCTTTCTTT.

The V call is TRBV19, the J call TRBJ1-1; TRBD1 matches 7 bases. V trimming: 6 bases; J trimming: 1 base; junction bases outside the gene matches: 11. CDR3 length: 16 amino acids. Germline V gene sequence: CDR1 LNHDA, CDR2 SQIVND (reference sequence). The CDR3 DNA reads TGTGCCAGTAGGACAGACAGGGTAGGTGGGAACACTGAAGCTTTCTTT. Amino acid sequence: CASRTDRVGGNTEAFF.

This chain joins TRBV5-1 and TRBJ1-2; 7 nucleotides line up with TRBD1. The trim removed 2 bases at V and 7 bases at J, leaving 23 bases unmatched. The CDR3 spans 19 residues. Germline values: CDR1 SGHRS, CDR2 YFSETQ. The CDR3 reads CASSLGFSGTVDRTPGYTF. The CDR3 DNA reads TGCGCCAGCAGCTTAGGCTTTTCAGGGACAGTAGACCGAACTCCTGGCTACACCTTC.

The chain carries TRBV5-1 and TRBJ2-7; no clear D. The CDR3 sequence is 16 residues long. The germline V and J ends were trimmed by 0 bases and 0 bases, with 13 bases remaining between them. Germline V gene sequence: CDR1 SGHRS, CDR2 YFSETQ. DNA of the CDR3: TGCGCCAGCAGCTTGGACGGAGTAATAAGCTCCTACGAGCAGTACTTC. Translated: CASSLDGVISSYEQYF.

The chain has TRBV30 and TRBJ2-1, with 10 bases aligning to TRBD2. The junction had 3 bases not matched to a gene; V was cut back by 4 bases and J by 6 bases. Germline-derived CDR1 and CDR2 are GTSNPN and SVGIG (reference sequence). This CDR3 contains 13 residues. CDR3 sequence reads: CAWTSGSVNEQFF. The CDR3 nucleotides are TGTGCCTGGACTAGCGGGAGCGTCAATGAGCAGTTCTTC.

The genes are TRBV7-2 and TRBJ2-7; 7 nucleotides agree with TRBD1. CDR3 length: 15 residues. Germline V gives CDR1 SGHTA, CDR2 FQGNSA. V lost 4 bases and J lost 4; bases outside the gene matches: 10. The CDR3 region is CASSSARGFIYEQYF. The CDR3 DNA sequence: TGTGCCAGCAGCTCCGCCAGGGGGTTCATTTACGAGCAGTACTTC.